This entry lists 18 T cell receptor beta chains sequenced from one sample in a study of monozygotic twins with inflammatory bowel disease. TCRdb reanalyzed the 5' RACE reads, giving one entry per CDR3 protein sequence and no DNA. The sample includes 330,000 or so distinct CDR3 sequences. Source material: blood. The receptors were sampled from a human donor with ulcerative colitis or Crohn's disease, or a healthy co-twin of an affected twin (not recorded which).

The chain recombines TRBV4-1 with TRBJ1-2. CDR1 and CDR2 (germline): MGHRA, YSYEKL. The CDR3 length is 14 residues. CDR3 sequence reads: CASSQSYGNYGYTF.

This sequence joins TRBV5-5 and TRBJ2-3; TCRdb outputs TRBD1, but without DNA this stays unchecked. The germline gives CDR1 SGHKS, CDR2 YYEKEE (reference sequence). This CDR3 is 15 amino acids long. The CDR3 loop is CASSRRQGYTDTQYF. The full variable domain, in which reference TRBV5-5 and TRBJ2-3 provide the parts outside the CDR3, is DAGVTQSPTHLIKTRGQQVTLRCSPISGHKSVSWYQQVLGQGPQFIFQYYEKEERGRGNFPDRFSARQFPNYSSELNVNALLLGDSALYLCASSRRQGYTDTQYFGPGTRLTVL.

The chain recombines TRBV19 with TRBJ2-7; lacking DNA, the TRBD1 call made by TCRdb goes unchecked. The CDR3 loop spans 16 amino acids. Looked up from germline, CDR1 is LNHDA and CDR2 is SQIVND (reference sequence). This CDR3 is CASSIAGRQGWYEQYF.

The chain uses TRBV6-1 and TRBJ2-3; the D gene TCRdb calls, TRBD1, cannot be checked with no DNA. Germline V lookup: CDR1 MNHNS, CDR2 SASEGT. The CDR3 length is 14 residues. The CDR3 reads CASTPRDRTDTQYF.

The CDR3: CASRKTREGPTDTQYF. The rearrangement links TRBV6-1 to TRBJ2-3; absent DNA, TCRdb's TRBD2 call cannot be checked. This CDR3 has 16 residues. Germline CDR1 is MNHNS and CDR2 is SASEGT.

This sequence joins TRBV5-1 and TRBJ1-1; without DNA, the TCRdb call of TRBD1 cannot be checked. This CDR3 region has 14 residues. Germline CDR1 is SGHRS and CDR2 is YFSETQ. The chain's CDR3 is CASSLGQGATEAFF.

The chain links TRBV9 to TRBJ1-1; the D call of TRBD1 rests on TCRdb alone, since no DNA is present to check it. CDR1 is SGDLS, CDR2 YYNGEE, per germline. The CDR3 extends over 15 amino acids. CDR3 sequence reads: CASSESLDSSSEAFF. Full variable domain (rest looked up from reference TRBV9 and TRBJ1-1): DSGVTQTPKHLITATGQRVTLRCSPRSGDLSVYWYQQSLDQGLQFLIQYYNGEERAKGNILERFSAQQFPDLHSELNLSSLELGDSALYFCASSESLDSSSEAFFGQGTRLTVV.

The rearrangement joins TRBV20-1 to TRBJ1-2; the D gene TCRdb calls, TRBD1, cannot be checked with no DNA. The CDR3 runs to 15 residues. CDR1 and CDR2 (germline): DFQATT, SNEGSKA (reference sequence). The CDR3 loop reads CSARPPDKANYGYTF.

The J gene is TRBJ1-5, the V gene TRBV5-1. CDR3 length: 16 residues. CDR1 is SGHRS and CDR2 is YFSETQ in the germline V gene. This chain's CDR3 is CASSLAPSIGNQPQHF.

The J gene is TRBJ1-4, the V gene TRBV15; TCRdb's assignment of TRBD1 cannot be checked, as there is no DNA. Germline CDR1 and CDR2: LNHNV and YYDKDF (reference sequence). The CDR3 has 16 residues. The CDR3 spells CATSTGGFSTNEKLFF.

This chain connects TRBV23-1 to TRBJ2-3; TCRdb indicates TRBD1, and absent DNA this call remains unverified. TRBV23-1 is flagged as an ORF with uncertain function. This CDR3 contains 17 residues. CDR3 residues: CASRTLGQELLTDTQYF.

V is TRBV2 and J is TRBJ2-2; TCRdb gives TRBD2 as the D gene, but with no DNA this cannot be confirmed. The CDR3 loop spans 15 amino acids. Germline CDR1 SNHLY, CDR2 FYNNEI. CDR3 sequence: CASSSSGRNTGELFF.

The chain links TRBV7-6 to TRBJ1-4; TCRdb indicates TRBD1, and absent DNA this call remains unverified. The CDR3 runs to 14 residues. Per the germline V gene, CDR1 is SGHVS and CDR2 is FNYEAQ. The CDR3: CASTRQATNEKLFF.

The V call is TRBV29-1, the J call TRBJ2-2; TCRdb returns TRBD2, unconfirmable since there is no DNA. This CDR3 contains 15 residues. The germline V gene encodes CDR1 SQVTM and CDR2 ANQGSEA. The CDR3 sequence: CSVQMGGTNTGELFF.

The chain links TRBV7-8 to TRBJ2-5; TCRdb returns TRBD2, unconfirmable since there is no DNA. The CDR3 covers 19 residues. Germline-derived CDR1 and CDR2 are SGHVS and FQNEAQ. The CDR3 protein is CASSLRTSGSKLSQETQYF.

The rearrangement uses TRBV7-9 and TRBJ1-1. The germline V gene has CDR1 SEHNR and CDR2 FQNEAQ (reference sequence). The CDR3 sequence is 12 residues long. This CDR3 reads CASGKANTEAFF.

CDR3: CASRATITGELFF. V gene TRBV5-4 combines with J gene TRBJ2-2. The CDR3 runs 13 residues. CDR1 is SGHNT and CDR2 is YYREEE in the germline V gene (reference sequence).

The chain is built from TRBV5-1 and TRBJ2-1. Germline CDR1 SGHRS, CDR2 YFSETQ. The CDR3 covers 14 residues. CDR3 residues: CASSLQGALNEQFF.